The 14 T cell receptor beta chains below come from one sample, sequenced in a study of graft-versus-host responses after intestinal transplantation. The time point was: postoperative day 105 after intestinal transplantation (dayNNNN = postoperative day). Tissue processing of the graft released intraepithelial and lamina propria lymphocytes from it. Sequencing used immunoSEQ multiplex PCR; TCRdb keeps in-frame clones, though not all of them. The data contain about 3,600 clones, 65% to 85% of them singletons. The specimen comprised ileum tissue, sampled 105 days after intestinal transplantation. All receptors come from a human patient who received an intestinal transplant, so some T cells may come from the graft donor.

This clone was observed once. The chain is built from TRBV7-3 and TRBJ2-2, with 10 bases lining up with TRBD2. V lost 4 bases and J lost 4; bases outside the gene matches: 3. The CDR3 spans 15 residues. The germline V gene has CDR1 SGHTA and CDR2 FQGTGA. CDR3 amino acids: CASSSSGRGTGELFF. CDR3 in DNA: TGTGCCAGCAGCTCCAGCGGGAGGGGCACCGGGGAGCTGTTTTTT.

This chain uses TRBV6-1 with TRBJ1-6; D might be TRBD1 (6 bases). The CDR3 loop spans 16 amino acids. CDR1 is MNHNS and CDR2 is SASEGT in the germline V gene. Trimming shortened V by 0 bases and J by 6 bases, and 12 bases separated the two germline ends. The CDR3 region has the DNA TGTGCCAGCAGTGAAGCGCTGGGGGCTGGTAATTCACCCCTCCACTTT. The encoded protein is CASSEALGAGNSPLHF.

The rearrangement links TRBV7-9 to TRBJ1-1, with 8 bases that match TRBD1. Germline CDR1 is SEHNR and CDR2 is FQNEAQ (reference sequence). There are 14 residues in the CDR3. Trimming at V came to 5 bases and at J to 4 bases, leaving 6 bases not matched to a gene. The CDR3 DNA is TGTGCCAGCAGCGGGACCAGGGGGCTCACTGAAGCTTTCTTT. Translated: CASSGTRGLTEAFF.

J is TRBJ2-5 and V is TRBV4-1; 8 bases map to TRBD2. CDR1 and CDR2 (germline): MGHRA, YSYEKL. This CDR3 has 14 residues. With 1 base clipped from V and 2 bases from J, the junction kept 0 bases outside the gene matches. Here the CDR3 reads CASSQGLAQETQYF. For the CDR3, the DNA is TGCGCCAGCAGCCAAGGACTAGCGCAAGAGACCCAGTACTTC.

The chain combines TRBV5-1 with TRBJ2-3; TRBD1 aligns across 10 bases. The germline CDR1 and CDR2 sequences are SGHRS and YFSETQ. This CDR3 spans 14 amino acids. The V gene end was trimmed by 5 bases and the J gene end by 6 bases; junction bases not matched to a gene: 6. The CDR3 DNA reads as TGCGCCAGCAGTTATGGGACAGGGGTGGATACGCAGTATTTT. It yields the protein CASSYGTGVDTQYF.

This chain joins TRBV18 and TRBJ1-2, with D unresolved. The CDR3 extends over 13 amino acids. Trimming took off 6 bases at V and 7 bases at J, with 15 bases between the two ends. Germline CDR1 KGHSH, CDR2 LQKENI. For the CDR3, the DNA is TGTGCCAGCTCCTTTGGAGAGGGTAGTGGCTACACCTTC. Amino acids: CASSFGEGSGYTF.

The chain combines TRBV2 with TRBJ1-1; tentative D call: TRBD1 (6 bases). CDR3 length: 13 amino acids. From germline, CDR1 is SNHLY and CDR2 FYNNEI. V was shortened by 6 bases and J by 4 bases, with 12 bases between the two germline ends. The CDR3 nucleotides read TGTGCCAGCAGCCTCGACAGGTTCACTGAAGCTTTCTTT. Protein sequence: CASSLDRFTEAFF.

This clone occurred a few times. CDR3 in DNA: TGTGCCAGCAGCTTCAACCAGGGGAGACACGAGCAGTACTTC. Protein sequence: CASSFNQGRHEQYF. This chain uses TRBV7-2 with TRBJ2-7, with TRBD1 as a possible D gene (6 bases). Germline loops: CDR1 SGHTA, CDR2 FQGNSA. This CDR3 is 14 amino acids long. V was clipped by 3 bases and J by 5 bases, with 14 bases between them.

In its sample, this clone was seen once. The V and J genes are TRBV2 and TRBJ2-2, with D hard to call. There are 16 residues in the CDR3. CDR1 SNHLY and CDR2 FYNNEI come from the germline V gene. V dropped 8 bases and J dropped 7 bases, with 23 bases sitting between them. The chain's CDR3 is CASLQTPTILGGELFF. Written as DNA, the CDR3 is TGTGCCAGCCTCCAGACCCCTACGATTTTGGGCGGGGAGCTGTTTTTT.

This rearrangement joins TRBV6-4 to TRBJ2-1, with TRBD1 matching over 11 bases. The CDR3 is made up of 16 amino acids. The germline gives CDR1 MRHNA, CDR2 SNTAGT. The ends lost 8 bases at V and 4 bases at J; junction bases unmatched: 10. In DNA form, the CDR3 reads TGTGCCAGCGCCAACCCCGGGACAGGGGGGTACAATGAGCAGTTCTTC. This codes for CASANPGTGGYNEQFF.

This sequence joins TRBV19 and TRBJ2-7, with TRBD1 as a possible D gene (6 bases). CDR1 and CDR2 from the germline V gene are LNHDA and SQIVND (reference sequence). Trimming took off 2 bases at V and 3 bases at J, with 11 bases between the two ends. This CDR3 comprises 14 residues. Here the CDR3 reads CASSISGTNYEQYF. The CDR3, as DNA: TGTGCCAGTAGTATATCCGGGACAAACTACGAGCAGTACTTC.

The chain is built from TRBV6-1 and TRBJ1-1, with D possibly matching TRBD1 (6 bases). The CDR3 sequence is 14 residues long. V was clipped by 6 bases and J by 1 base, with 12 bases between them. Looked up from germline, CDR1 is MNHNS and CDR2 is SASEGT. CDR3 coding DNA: TGTGCCAGCAGGGAGGGACACACGAACACTGAAGCTTTCTTT. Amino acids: CASREGHTNTEAFF.

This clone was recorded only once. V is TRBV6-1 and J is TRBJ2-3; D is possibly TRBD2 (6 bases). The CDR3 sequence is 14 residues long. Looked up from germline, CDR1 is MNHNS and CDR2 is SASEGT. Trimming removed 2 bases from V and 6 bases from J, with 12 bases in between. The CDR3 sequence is CASSEWEESDTQYF. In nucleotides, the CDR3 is TGTGCCAGCAGTGAATGGGAGGAGTCCGATACGCAGTATTTT.

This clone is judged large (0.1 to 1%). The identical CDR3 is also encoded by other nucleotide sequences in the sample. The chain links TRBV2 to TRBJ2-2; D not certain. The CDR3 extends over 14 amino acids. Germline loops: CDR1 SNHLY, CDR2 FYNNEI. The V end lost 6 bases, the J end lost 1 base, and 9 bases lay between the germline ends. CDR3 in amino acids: CASRRTGNTGELFF. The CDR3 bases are TGTGCCAGCAGAAGGACGGGGAACACCGGGGAGCTGTTTTTT.